A single sample gave rise to the 8 T cell receptor beta chains below, sequenced in a study of T cells expressing NK-cell markers. Reprocessing the 5' RACE reads, TCRdb reports a single entry for every CDR3 protein and omits DNA. The sample spans around 110,000 distinct CDR3 sequences; the ten largest clones claim around 18%. Source material: blood T cells: a sorted CD56 or NKG2C T cell subset, CD4+ or CD8+ T cells, or bulk PBMC T cells (not recorded which). The receptors here all came from a woman between 18 and 70 years old in good health.

This sequence joins TRBV7-2 and TRBJ1-4. Germline loops: CDR1 SGHTA, CDR2 FQGNSA. The CDR3 length is 16 residues. This CDR3 is CASSLAGGSSGEKLFF. Looking up the rest from reference TRBV7-2 and TRBJ1-4 gives the full variable domain: GAGVSQSPSNKVTEKGKDVELRCDPISGHTALYWYRQSLGQGLEFLIYFQGNSAPDKSGLPSDRFSAERTGGSVSTLTIQRTQQEDSAVYLCASSLAGGSSGEKLFFGSGTQLSVL.

CDR3 sequence: CASSPGFASRYSNQPQHF. The J gene is TRBJ1-5, the V gene TRBV4-1; TCRdb's D gene call, TRBD1, goes unchecked for lack of DNA. The CDR3 spans 18 residues. Germline values: CDR1 MGHRA, CDR2 YSYEKL.

This rearrangement joins TRBV7-9 to TRBJ2-2; the TCRdb D gene call, TRBD1, has no DNA to confirm it. CDR3 length: 15 residues. The germline V gene encodes CDR1 SEHNR and CDR2 FQNEAQ (reference sequence). CDR3 in amino acids: CASSRTPGGTGELFF. Based on the CDR3 plus reference TRBV7-9 and TRBJ2-2, the full variable domain is DTGVSQNPRHKITKRGQNVTFRCDPISEHNRLYWYRQTLGQGPEFLTYFQNEAQLEKSRLLSDRFSAERPKGSFSTLEIQRTEQGDSAMYLCASSRTPGGTGELFFGEGSRLTVL.

The chain combines TRBV6-2 or TRBV6-3 with TRBJ2-1; TCRdb proposes TRBD1, but this gene call is untestable without DNA. CDR3 length: 17 amino acids. Germline CDR1 and CDR2: MNHEY and SVGEGT. The CDR3: CASSFPGAFSSYNEQFF.

The chain uses TRBV19 and TRBJ1-1; TCRdb's D call, TRBD1, is unchecked because there is no DNA. CDR1 and CDR2 from the germline V gene are LNHDA and SQIVND (reference sequence). This CDR3 has 15 amino acids. The CDR3 sequence is CASSLTGGLYTEAFF.

The J gene is TRBJ1-3, the V gene TRBV7-9. Germline assignment: CDR1 SEHNR and CDR2 FQNEAQ (reference sequence). CDR3 length: 14 residues. CDR3 in amino acids: CASSFPISGNTIYF.

The rearrangement uses TRBV4-2 and TRBJ1-1; lacking DNA, the TRBD1 call made by TCRdb goes unchecked. Germline CDR1 is LGHNA and CDR2 is YNFKEQ. The CDR3 consists of 13 residues. CDR3 amino acids: CASRDSMNTEAFF.

The V gene is TRBV7-3, the J gene TRBJ2-7; TCRdb picks TRBD2, but there is no DNA to check that call. The CDR3 runs 13 residues. Germline V gives CDR1 SGHTA, CDR2 FQGTGA. Here the CDR3 reads CASSQGLVGEQYF.